This is a list of T cell receptor beta chains from one sample in a study of CD8 T cells in ankylosing spondylitis. TCRdb re-called the 5' RACE reads through MiXCR, storing one row per CDR3 protein. Here the sample spans some 250,000 distinct CDR3 sequences, roughly 8.6% being singletons. The sequencing sample was made of blood, either unsorted or a sorted T cell fraction (not recorded which). The receptors derive from a male donor with ankylosing spondylitis or in good health (not recorded which). CDR3s include the opening cysteine and the closing phenylalanine or tryptophan. Each record gives: clone size, V gene, J gene, CDR3 protein. The listing skips clone size in some rows; elsewhere it reads once, few, many or a size class.

many	TRBV7-9	TRBJ2-2	CASSPRPEIDTGELFF
many	TRBV2	TRBJ1-6	CASFGQTNSPLHF
many	TRBV6-1	TRBJ1-1	CASQGQGLNTEAFF
.	TRBV7-3	TRBJ2-3	CASSLTLGGQGATDTQYF
many	TRBV9	TRBJ2-2	CASSVSGDTGELFF
many	TRBV20-1	TRBJ1-2	CSASEDRNYGYTF
many	TRBV7-3	TRBJ2-1	CASSPGTSGIYEQFF
many	TRBV7-6	TRBJ2-7	CASSLNPYEQYF
many	TRBV9	TRBJ2-5	CASSHSGRGVLETQYF
many	TRBV16	TRBJ2-7	CASSHHFRLGIAGAFQF